These 16 T cell receptor beta chains share one sample of origin, sequenced in a study of vaccination and CD4 T cells after COVID-19. The treatment is: roughly ten-day PBMC culture with coronavirus spike peptide pools or control peptides (ViraFEST assay). CD4+ T cells that had been cultured provided DNA sequenced with the Oncomine TCR Beta short-read assay. TCRdb recomputed calls from the PCR reads with MiXCR, one row per CDR3 protein. Of some 19,000 distinct CDR3 sequences listed, around 68% are singletons. These receptors' targets are unknown. The starting material was CD4+ T cells from blood, cultured in vitro, obtained before SARS-CoV-2 vaccination. These TCRs come from a human donor who received a COVID-19 vaccine.

V gene TRBV6-1 combines with J gene TRBJ1-2; the D is unclear. Trimming took off 3 bases at V and 4 bases at J, with 6 bases between the two ends. Per the germline V gene, CDR1 is MNHNS and CDR2 is SASEGT. This CDR3 region has 12 residues. The CDR3 DNA is TGTGCCAGCAGTGACCGTTCCTATGGCTACACCTTC. It encodes CASSDRSYGYTF.

V and J are TRBV10-1 and TRBJ2-7, with 10 bases that match TRBD2. Germline V CDR1 and CDR2: WNHNN, SYGVQD (reference sequence). This CDR3 region has 15 residues. With 2 bases clipped from V and 4 bases from J, the junction kept 5 bases outside the gene matches. DNA for the CDR3: TGCGCCAGCAGTGAGGGACTAGCGGAATATTACGAGCAGTACTTC. Amino acids: CASSEGLAEYYEQYF.

The V gene is TRBV20-1, the J gene TRBJ1-3; D is unresolved. V was pared by 0 bases and J by 4 bases, with 13 bases between. Germline V gene sequence: CDR1 DFQATT, CDR2 SNEGSKA (reference sequence). This CDR3 contains 15 residues. The CDR3 nucleotides read TGCAGTGCTAGAGATTCCGGCGCGGGAGGAAACACCATATATTTT. It codes for CSARDSGAGGNTIYF.

In this sample, this clonotype turned up once. The CDR3 DNA is TGTGCCACCAGTGATATGACCGCTAACCAAGAGACCCAGTACTTC. Protein sequence: CATSDMTANQETQYF. The chain carries TRBV24-1 and TRBJ2-5, with D hard to call. Per germline, CDR1 KGHDR and CDR2 SFDVKD. The CDR3 spans 15 residues. Trimming cost V 3 bases and J 0 bases, with 10 bases left between them.

This clonotype turned up a few times. This chain uses TRBV2 with TRBJ2-1; D is possibly TRBD2 (5 bases). The V and J ends lost 4 bases and 9 bases respectively, with 16 bases between them. This CDR3 has 14 residues. Germline CDR1 reads SNHLY; CDR2 reads FYNNEI. CDR3: CASSAMRLRGEQFF. The CDR3 DNA is TGTGCCAGCAGTGCCATGAGGCTTCGGGGTGAGCAGTTCTTC.

J is TRBJ1-2 and V is TRBV30, with D tentatively TRBD1 (5 bases). In germline, CDR1 is GTSNPN, CDR2 SVGIG (reference sequence). The CDR3 is 12 amino acids. V lost 5 bases to trimming and J lost 7 bases, with 14 bases between them. This CDR3 is CAWAEIGAGYTF. The CDR3 coding sequence is TGTGCCTGGGCCGAGATTGGGGCTGGCTACACCTTC.

The chain couples TRBV1 to TRBJ2-7; the listed D gene, TRBD1, was not tested against the DNA. TRBV1 is an annotated pseudogene. This CDR3 region has 17 residues. CDR3 DNA: TGCACCAGCAGCTACGGTCGCAAGACAGTTTCTATTTACGAGCAGTACTTC. Translating gives CTSSYGRKTVSIYEQYF.

The chain recombines TRBV5-1 with TRBJ1-2; D is ambiguous. Per the germline V gene, CDR1 is SGHRS and CDR2 is YFSETQ. Between the trimmed V and J ends, which lost 3 bases and 6 bases, there was a span of 9 bases. The CDR3 length is 12 residues. The CDR3: CASSSLTDGYTF. CDR3 nucleotides: TGCGCCAGCAGCTCGCTGACGGATGGCTACACCTTC.

The genes are TRBV6-1 and TRBJ2-7, with 9 positions matching TRBD2. V shed 5 bases and J 3 bases; nucleotides not matched to a gene: 8. The CDR3 is 15 residues long. Germline V gives CDR1 MNHNS, CDR2 SASEGT. CDR3 nucleotide sequence: TGTGCCAGCAGTCACATAGCGGGGGCGAACTACGAGCAGTACTTC. Protein product: CASSHIAGANYEQYF.

This chain joins TRBV19 and TRBJ2-2; D possibly corresponds to TRBD2 (6 bases). Germline V lookup: CDR1 LNHDA, CDR2 SQIVND (reference sequence). The CDR3 runs to 18 residues. Trimming took off 3 bases at V and 0 bases at J, with 17 bases between the two ends. The CDR3 nucleotides are TGTGCCAGTAGTATCATTGGCGGCCGGGGGACGAACACCGGGGAGCTGTTTTTT. Amino acid sequence: CASSIIGGRGTNTGELFF.

The rearrangement links TRBV18 to TRBJ1-2; 7 bases map to TRBD1. The length of the CDR3 is 14 residues. V was clipped by 3 bases and J by 8 bases; unmatched bases: 9. Per germline, CDR1 KGHSH and CDR2 LQKENI. The CDR3 DNA sequence: TGTGCCAGCTCACCTCGGGACAGTAAAGGAGGCTACACCTTC. This sequence encodes CASSPRDSKGGYTF. Looking up the rest from reference TRBV18 and TRBJ1-2 gives the full variable domain: NAGVMQNPRHLVRRRGQEARLRCSPMKGHSHVYWYRQLPEEGLKFMVYLQKENIIDESGMPKERFSAEFPKEGPSILRIQQVVRGDSAAYFCASSPRDSKGGYTFGSGTRLTVV.

The count of this clonotype is one. This chain links TRBV19 with TRBJ2-2, with no clear D. The germline V and J ends were trimmed by 8 bases and 4 bases, with 14 bases remaining between them. CDR3 length equals 14 residues. The germline V gene has CDR1 LNHDA and CDR2 SQIVND (reference sequence). The CDR3 sequence is CASHRTEFTGELFF. The CDR3 nucleotides are TGTGCCAGTCATAGAACAGAGTTCACCGGGGAGCTGTTTTTT. Based on the CDR3 plus reference TRBV19 and TRBJ2-2, the full variable domain is DGGITQSPKYLFRKEGQNVTLSCEQNLNHDAMYWYRQDPGQGLRLIYYSQIVNDFQKGDIAEGYSVSREKKESFPLTVTSAQKNPTAFYLCASHRTEFTGELFFGEGSRLTVL.

This sequence joins TRBV11-2 and TRBJ2-7; tentative D call: TRBD1 (6 bases). This CDR3 has 14 residues. Looked up from germline, CDR1 is SGHAT and CDR2 is FQNNGV. V lost 2 bases and J 2 bases, leaving 10 bases between the germline ends. In nucleotides, the CDR3 is TGTGCCAGCAGCTTAAGGGGGACCCCCTACGAGCAGTACTTC. Translation gives CASSLRGTPYEQYF.

This clonotype was counted between two and nine times. This rearrangement joins TRBV28 to TRBJ1-5, with D maybe TRBD1 (6 bases). The CDR3 is 14 residues long. Per germline, CDR1 MDHEN and CDR2 SYDVKM. With 2 bases removed from V and 3 bases from J, the gap between germline ends came to 8 bases. The CDR3: CASSLGGLNQPQHF. DNA for the CDR3: TGTGCCAGCAGTTTAGGGGGGCTCAATCAGCCCCAGCATTTT.

V gene TRBV20-1 combines with J gene TRBJ1-2, with D possibly matching TRBD1 (5 bases). This CDR3 is 13 amino acids long. CDR1 and CDR2 (germline): DFQATT, SNEGSKA (reference sequence). Deletions cut 3 bases from V and 5 bases from J, with 13 bases between. CDR3 loop: CSASPRVGYGYTF. DNA of the CDR3: TGCAGTGCTAGCCCCAGGGTGGGATATGGCTACACCTTC.

The V gene is TRBV20-1, the J gene TRBJ1-1; D remains unclear. Germline V gene sequence: CDR1 DFQATT, CDR2 SNEGSKA (reference sequence). V lost 0 bases and J lost 5, with 4 bases in between. The CDR3 has 11 amino acids. Written as DNA, the CDR3 is TGCAGTGCTAGAGAAGGGACTGAAGCTTTCTTT. Translated, it gives CSAREGTEAFF.